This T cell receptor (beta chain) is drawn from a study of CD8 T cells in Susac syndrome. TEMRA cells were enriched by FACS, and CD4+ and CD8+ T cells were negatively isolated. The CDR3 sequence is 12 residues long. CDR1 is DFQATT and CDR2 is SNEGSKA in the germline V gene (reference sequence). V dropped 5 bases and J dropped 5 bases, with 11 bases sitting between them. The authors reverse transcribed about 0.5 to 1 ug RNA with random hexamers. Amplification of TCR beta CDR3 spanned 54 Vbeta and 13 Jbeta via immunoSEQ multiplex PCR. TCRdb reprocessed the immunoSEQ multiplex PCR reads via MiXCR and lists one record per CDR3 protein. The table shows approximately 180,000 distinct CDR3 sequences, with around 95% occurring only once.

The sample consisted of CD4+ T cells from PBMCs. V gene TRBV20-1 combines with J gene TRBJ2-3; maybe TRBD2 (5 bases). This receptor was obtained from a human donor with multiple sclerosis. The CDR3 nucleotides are TGCAGTGCTTCCTCCGGAGGAGATACGCAGTATTTT. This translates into CSASSGGDTQYF.